This record concerns one TCR beta chain sequence. Antigen specificity is unknown. V gave up 0 bases and J gave up 4 bases, with 10 bases separating them. Germline V CDR1 and CDR2: MNHNY, SVGAGI (reference sequence). The CDR3 runs to 15 residues. These data are taken from a study of T cells in localized non-small cell lung cancer. Study-wide results and caveats: Longer survival (overall) was linked to higher T cell density in blood. Investigators sequenced only a single tumor region, leaving heterogeneity possible.

Produced via immunoSEQ multiplex PCR; TCRdb's table is partial and in-frame only. This sample has 100,000 or so clones, with roughly 93% found just once. The sample was PBMCs, taken before any cancer treatment. This receptor was taken from a woman aged 35 to 70 with stage II squamous cell lung carcinoma. The chain employs TRBV6-6 and TRBJ1-3; D is unclear. For the CDR3, the DNA is TGTGCCAGCAGTTACTCTCGGCTGACGGGAAACACCATATATTTT. It yields the protein CASSYSRLTGNTIYF.